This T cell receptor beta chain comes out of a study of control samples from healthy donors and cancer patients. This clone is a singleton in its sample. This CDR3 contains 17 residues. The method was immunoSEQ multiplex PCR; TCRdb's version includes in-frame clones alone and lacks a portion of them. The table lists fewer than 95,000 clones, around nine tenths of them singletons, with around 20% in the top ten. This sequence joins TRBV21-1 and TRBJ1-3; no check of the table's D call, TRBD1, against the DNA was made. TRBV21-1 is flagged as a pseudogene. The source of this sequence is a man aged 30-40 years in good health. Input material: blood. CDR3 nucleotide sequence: TGTGCCAGCAGCAAAATGGGACAGTACATATCTGGAAACACCATATATTTT. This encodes CASSKMGQYISGNTIYF.